One and the same sample provided the 10 T cell receptor beta chains below, sequenced in a study of blood T cell repertoires in COVID-19. Here immunoSEQ multiplex PCR was the method, and the copy in TCRdb shows in-frame clones only, minus some. The sample lists approximately 280,000 clones; around nine tenths were seen once. Sequenced: PBMCs or T cells enriched from blood (not recorded which). These receptors all stem from a woman under 30 who had recovered from COVID-19.

The sample holds a few counts of this clone. The chain couples TRBV29-1 to TRBJ1-5, with a possible D match to TRBD1 (5 bases). The CDR3 is 14 amino acids. The germline V and J ends were trimmed by 5 bases and 2 bases, with 13 bases remaining between them. Germline V gene data show CDR1 as SQVTM and CDR2 as ANQGSEA. The DNA for the CDR3 is TGCAGCGTTACTCCAGGGTTAGGCAATCAGCCCCAGCATTTT. Translated, it gives CSVTPGLGNQPQHF.

This clone occurred once. This chain joins TRBV28 and TRBJ1-5, with TRBD1 matching over 8 bases. Germline V lookup: CDR1 MDHEN, CDR2 SYDVKM. CDR3 length: 15 amino acids. V lost 1 base to trimming and J lost 4 bases; unmatched junction nucleotides: 3. The DNA of the CDR3 is TGTGCCAGCAGTTTATTCAGGGGGCGGAATCAGCCCCAGCATTTT. It encodes CASSLFRGRNQPQHF.

The chain joins TRBV6-1 to TRBJ1-6, with D perhaps TRBD1 (6 bases). V lost 1 base, J lost 6 bases, and 13 bases lay in between. Germline V gene data show CDR1 as MNHNS and CDR2 as SASEGT. This CDR3 is built from 16 residues. CDR3 in amino acids: CASSEDQGSGNSPLHF. CDR3 nucleotide sequence: TGTGCCAGCAGTGAAGACCAGGGGTCAGGTAATTCACCCCTCCACTTT.

The genes are TRBV7-2 and TRBJ2-1; a weak D match, TRBD2 (5 bases). There are 13 residues in the CDR3. Germline CDR1 SGHTA, CDR2 FQGNSA. V lost 3 bases, J lost 6 bases, and 9 bases lay in between. The CDR3 protein is CASSFVTTNEQFF. The CDR3 region has the DNA TGTGCCAGCAGCTTCGTGACTACCAATGAGCAGTTCTTC.

V usage is TRBV4-3 and J usage is TRBJ2-3, with 8 bases fitting TRBD2. Germline lookup yields CDR1 LGHNA and CDR2 YSLEER. CDR3 size: 16 residues. V was pared by 4 bases and J by 2 bases, with 8 bases of the junction left unmatched. The CDR3 reads CASSPRGGGPTDTQYF. In DNA, the CDR3 is TGCGCCAGCAGCCCAAGAGGCGGGGGGCCCACAGATACGCAGTATTTT.

V and J are TRBV16 and TRBJ2-6; D may be TRBD1 (5 bases). Germline CDR1 reads KGHSY; CDR2 reads FQNENV. V lost 1 base and J lost 4, with 14 bases in between. The CDR3 loop spans 17 amino acids. Here the CDR3 reads CASSQYRPGSGANVLTF. The CDR3, as DNA: TGTGCCAGCAGCCAATATCGGCCAGGGTCAGGGGCCAACGTCCTGACTTTC.

The V and J genes are TRBV30 and TRBJ2-1, with 13 bases lining up with TRBD2. V lost 3 bases and J lost 3; bases outside the gene matches: 2. The CDR3 sequence is 15 residues long. Germline V gene sequence: CDR1 GTSNPN, CDR2 SVGIG (reference sequence). For the CDR3, the DNA is TGTGCCTGGAGCGGGACTAGCGGGATCTACAATGAGCAGTTCTTC. Translated, it gives CAWSGTSGIYNEQFF.

The chain recombines TRBV7-2 with TRBJ1-1; TRBD1 might be the D (6 bases). V was pared by 5 bases and J by 1 base, with 11 bases between. The CDR3 has 14 residues. Germline V gene data show CDR1 as SGHTA and CDR2 as FQGNSA. CDR3 amino acids: CASSPDRWNTEAFF. In DNA form, the CDR3 reads TGTGCCAGCAGCCCTGACAGGTGGAACACTGAAGCTTTCTTT.

This clone was recorded once. V is TRBV19 and J is TRBJ2-3; D ambiguous. The V gene's germline CDR1 is LNHDA and CDR2 SQIVND (reference sequence). The CDR3 spans 11 residues. V lost 6 bases and J 2 bases, leaving 3 bases between the germline ends. The CDR3 protein is CASRYTDTQYF. DNA of the CDR3: TGTGCCAGTAGGTACACAGATACGCAGTATTTT.

This clone was seen only once. The chain employs TRBV7-7 and TRBJ2-5, with 11 positions matching TRBD1. Per the germline V gene, CDR1 is SSHAT and CDR2 is FNYEAQ (reference sequence). J lost 4 bases, V lost 1 base, and 8 bases had no gene match. The CDR3 has 17 residues. The chain's CDR3 is CASSLGAGTGGGETQYF. The CDR3 DNA reads as TGTGCCAGCAGCTTAGGGGCCGGGACAGGGGGTGGAGAGACCCAGTACTTC.